Each of the 12 T cell receptor beta chains below was sequenced from the same sample in a study of OX40 agonist ivuxolimab in advanced cancers. Sequencing was performed with immunoSEQ multiplex PCR; in TCRdb, only in-frame clones are kept and a portion is missing. Here the sample spans about 77,000 clones, around 85% being singletons. Sequenced material: CD4+ or CD8+ T cells sorted from blood, taken in a trial of the OX40 agonist ivuxolimab. The receptor set was obtained from an adult with an advanced solid tumor such as melanoma, head and neck, liver or kidney cancer.

This chain connects TRBV6-5 to TRBJ1-3; D is possibly TRBD1 (5 bases). This CDR3 is built from 15 residues. The germline gives CDR1 MNHEY, CDR2 SVGAGI. The V gene lost 2 bases and the J gene lost 1 base, with 9 bases spanning the gap. The CDR3 bases are TGTGCCAGCAGTTACAGTCAGGGTTCTGGAAACACCATATATTTT. Translation gives CASSYSQGSGNTIYF.

This clone was seen only once. This rearrangement joins TRBV18 to TRBJ2-7; D gene unclear. From germline, CDR1 is KGHSH and CDR2 LQKENI. CDR3 size: 13 residues. The V end lost 4 bases, the J end lost 2 bases, and 9 bases lay between the germline ends. CDR3 in DNA: TGTGCCAGCTCACAGGATCAAACCTACGAGCAGTACTTC. Protein product: CASSQDQTYEQYF.

This rearrangement joins TRBV28 to TRBJ2-7; 7 nucleotides align to TRBD2. Trimming took 2 bases from V and 4 from J; bases not matched to a gene: 5. The V gene's germline CDR1 is MDHEN and CDR2 SYDVKM. The CDR3 consists of 14 residues. CDR3 nucleotide sequence: TGTGCCAGCAGTTTAGGTGCGGGAGATTACGAGCAGTACTTC. Protein sequence: CASSLGAGDYEQYF.

This clone was seen a handful of times. CDR3 sequence: CASSPKTGAEETQYF. The CDR3 DNA sequence: TGCGCCAGCAGTCCAAAGACAGGGGCCGAGGAGACCCAGTACTTC. The V and J genes are TRBV23-1 and TRBJ2-5; 8 bases are a match to TRBD1. TRBV23-1 is treated as an ORF (open reading frame) with a function not yet certain. Trimming removed 4 bases from V and 5 bases from J; junction bases left unmatched: 9. The CDR3 has 15 residues.

This clone was observed once. The chain employs TRBV10-2 and TRBJ2-5; D call uncertain. V lost 4 bases, J lost 5 bases, and 8 bases lay in between. CDR1 is WSHSY and CDR2 is SAAADI in the germline V gene. The CDR3 has 12 amino acids. The CDR3 DNA reads TGCGCCAGCAGTGGGGGTGGGGAGACCCAGTACTTC. Translated: CASSGGGETQYF.

This clone was observed a handful of times. The rearrangement links TRBV7-9 to TRBJ1-2, with D hard to call. Germline V gene lookup returns CDR1 SEHNR and CDR2 FQNEAQ (reference sequence). V shed 1 base and J shed 4 bases, with 13 bases lying between them. The CDR3 has 15 amino acids. The DNA for the CDR3 is TGTGCCAGCAGCTTAGGAGAAAGGGTGGGCTATGGCTACACCTTC. It specifies CASSLGERVGYGYTF.

The chain links TRBV2 to TRBJ2-1; 8 positions match TRBD1. The J segment lost 12 bases and the V segment lost 5 bases, leaving 6 bases of the junction unmatched. The CDR3 totals 12 residues. CDR1 and CDR2 from the germline V gene are SNHLY and FYNNEI. CDR3 nucleotides: TGTGCCAGCAGTTCCGGACAGGGAGCGCAGTTCTTC. It is translated as CASSSGQGAQFF.

This clone was picked up one time. The chain couples TRBV7-7 to TRBJ2-3; D gene unclear. V was shortened by 4 bases and J by 2 bases, with 7 bases between the two germline ends. CDR3 length: 13 residues. The germline V gene has CDR1 SSHAT and CDR2 FNYEAQ (reference sequence). CDR3 region: CASSYGPTDTQYF. The CDR3 DNA follows: TGTGCCAGCAGCTACGGACCCACAGATACGCAGTATTTT.

There are a few counts of this clone. The chain recombines TRBV5-4 with TRBJ2-2; D gene unclear. V lost 5 bases and J lost 0, with 5 bases in between. This CDR3 is 13 amino acids long. The germline gives CDR1 SGHNT, CDR2 YYREEE (reference sequence). The CDR3 bases are TGTGCCAGCAGAGACACGAACACCGGGGAGCTGTTTTTT. Translated: CASRDTNTGELFF.

This rearrangement joins TRBV25-1 to TRBJ2-3; D might be TRBD1 (6 bases). Trimming removed 1 base from V and 1 base from J, with 12 bases in between. The CDR3 has 16 amino acids. CDR1 and CDR2 (germline): MGHDK, SYGVNS. CDR3 nucleotides: TGTGCCAGCAGTGAATTTGAGGGGGTGGGCACAGATACGCAGTATTTT. The encoded protein is CASSEFEGVGTDTQYF.

The chain employs TRBV7-3 and TRBJ2-1, with 13 bases matching TRBD2. Germline V gives CDR1 SGHTA, CDR2 FQGTGA. CDR3 length: 15 amino acids. With 3 bases clipped from V and 4 bases from J, the junction kept 0 bases outside the gene matches. CDR3: CASSLGLAGYNEQFF. CDR3 in DNA: TGTGCCAGCAGCTTGGGACTAGCGGGGTACAATGAGCAGTTCTTC.

CDR3 in DNA: TGTGCCAGTAGTATACCCCCCTGGACAAGGGGCAACACAGATACGCAGTATTTT. This gives the protein CASSIPPWTRGNTDTQYF. V is TRBV19 and J is TRBJ2-3; D might be TRBD1 (5 bases). The germline V gene encodes CDR1 LNHDA and CDR2 SQIVND (reference sequence). V dropped 2 bases and J dropped 2 bases, with 20 bases sitting between them. The CDR3 totals 18 residues.